Shown below are 10 T cell receptor beta chains from a single sample sequenced in a study of blood T cell repertoires in COVID-19. This table comes from immunoSEQ multiplex PCR, and its TCRdb copy is limited to in-frame clones, with some not included. The sample has roughly 160,000 clones, 80% to 85% seen once. Sample: PBMCs or T cells enriched from blood (not recorded which). The receptor source for this set is an older woman who had recovered from COVID-19.

The rearrangement joins TRBV5-4 to TRBJ2-7; D is undetermined. The CDR3 is 11 amino acids. The V end was cut by 4 bases, the J end by 6 bases, with 8 bases between. Germline V gene sequence: CDR1 SGHNT, CDR2 YYREEE (reference sequence). The CDR3 DNA is TGTGCCAGCAGCCTAGACTCCGAGCAGTACTTC. The encoded protein is CASSLDSEQYF.

The J gene is TRBJ2-7, the V gene TRBV30; tentative D call: TRBD1 (6 bases). CDR1 is GTSNPN, CDR2 SVGIG, per germline (reference sequence). CDR3 length equals 12 residues. V was cut by 4 bases and J by 0 bases, with 7 bases left in between. The CDR3 DNA reads TGTGCCTGGACGGACAGCTCCTACGAGCAGTACTTC. It encodes CAWTDSSYEQYF.

This sequence joins TRBV5-1 and TRBJ2-2; no clear D. Trimming took off 6 bases at V and 1 base at J, with 7 bases between the two ends. The CDR3 consists of 13 residues. Germline-derived CDR1 and CDR2 are SGHRS and YFSETQ. CDR3 coding DNA: TGCGCCAGCAAGCTAGGGAACACCGGGGAGCTGTTTTTT. This sequence encodes CASKLGNTGELFF.

This clone was detected only a few times. The genes are TRBV5-1 and TRBJ1-2, with a possible D match to TRBD1 (6 bases). CDR3 size: 15 residues. Germline V lookup: CDR1 SGHRS, CDR2 YFSETQ. V was cut by 0 bases and J by 6 bases, with 15 bases left in between. The CDR3 region is CASSLDRVGKDGYTF. The CDR3 bases are TGCGCCAGCAGCTTGGACAGGGTCGGTAAGGATGGCTACACCTTC. Full variable domain (remainder filled in from reference TRBV5-1 and TRBJ1-2): KAGVTQTPRYLIKTRGQQVTLSCSPISGHRSVSWYQQTPGQGLQFLFEYFSETQRNKGNFPGRFSGRQFSNSRSEMNVSTLELGDSALYLCASSLDRVGKDGYTFGSGTRLTVV.

This sequence joins TRBV10-1 and TRBJ2-1; no reliable D call. Trimming removed 2 bases at V and 4 bases at J, with 6 bases between. The CDR3 sequence is 13 residues long. The germline V gene has CDR1 WNHNN and CDR2 SYGVQD (reference sequence). CDR3 in amino acids: CASSEGRYNEQFF. In DNA form, the CDR3 reads TGCGCCAGCAGTGAGGGCAGGTACAATGAGCAGTTCTTC.

The chain employs TRBV19 and TRBJ1-2; 10 bases map to TRBD1. Germline lookup yields CDR1 LNHDA and CDR2 SQIVND (reference sequence). The CDR3 has 14 amino acids. V lost 6 bases to trimming and J lost 8 bases; unmatched junction nucleotides: 9. The CDR3 region has the DNA TGTGCCAGTAGCATGCGGACAGGGGGAGAGGGCTACACCTTC. This encodes CASSMRTGGEGYTF.

The chain carries TRBV30 and TRBJ1-1; 11 bases agree with TRBD1. Germline values: CDR1 GTSNPN, CDR2 SVGIG (reference sequence). There are 14 residues in the CDR3. Germline trimming cut 4 bases from V and 10 bases from J; bases unmatched to any gene: 11. CDR3 sequence (DNA): TGTGCCTGGATCTCCCCCGGGACAGGGGGGGGAGCTTTCTTT. This encodes CAWISPGTGGGAFF.

V is TRBV28 and J is TRBJ1-4; D is possibly TRBD1 (6 bases). This CDR3 is 15 amino acids long. CDR1 is MDHEN and CDR2 is SYDVKM in the germline V gene. Deletions cut 3 bases from V and 8 bases from J, with 16 bases between. The CDR3 protein is CASSFVAGAREKLFF. The CDR3 coding sequence is TGTGCCAGCAGTTTTGTGGCAGGGGCGCGCGAAAAACTGTTTTTT. Filled out from reference TRBV28 and TRBJ1-4, the complete variable domain reads DVKVTQSSRYLVKRTGEKVFLECVQDMDHENMFWYRQDPGLGLRLIYFSYDVKMKEKGDIPEGYSVSREKKERFSLILESASTNQTSMYLCASSFVAGAREKLFFGSGTQLSVL.

The chain links TRBV14 to TRBJ2-1, with 9 bases lining up with TRBD2. The junction had 17 bases not matched to a gene; V was cut back by 4 bases and J by 4 bases. The length of the CDR3 is 19 residues. CDR1 SGHDN and CDR2 FVKESK come from the germline V gene. This chain's CDR3 is CASSPTATSGWELYNEQFF. CDR3 DNA: TGTGCCAGCAGCCCGACAGCAACTAGCGGGTGGGAGTTGTACAATGAGCAGTTCTTC. Full variable domain (missing parts from reference TRBV14 and TRBJ2-1): EAGVTQFPSHSVIEKGQTVTLRCDPISGHDNLYWYRRVMGKEIKFLLHFVKESKQDESGMPNNRFLAERTGGTYSTLKVQPAELEDSGVYFCASSPTATSGWELYNEQFFGPGTRLTVL.

The J gene is TRBJ1-1, the V gene TRBV10-3; D is unclear. The CDR3 is 16 residues long. Per the germline V gene, CDR1 is ENHRY and CDR2 is SYGVKD. Trimming cost V 1 base and J 2 bases, with 14 bases left between them. The CDR3 DNA is TGTGCCATCAGTGAGTATGTAGTTCAGGCCAACACTGAAGCTTTCTTT. This translates into CAISEYVVQANTEAFF.